This entry features one T cell receptor beta chain sequence. The CDR3 is 17 residues long. J lost 2 bases, V lost 6 bases, and 11 bases had no gene match. The germline V gene has CDR1 MDHEN and CDR2 SYDVKM. Ages ranged from roughly 18 to 100 years, with residence in around 24 US areas. Participants in the exposed group had met a COVID-19 case in the 2 weeks before joining the study. The method was immunoSEQ multiplex PCR; TCRdb's version includes in-frame clones alone and lacks a portion of them. The sample holds 350,000 to 500,000 clones, roughly 84% seen once. This record belongs to a study of blood T cell repertoires in COVID-19. About the study: T cells, B-cell-depleted T cells, or PBMCs supplied cDNA or gDNA.

Sequencing was done on a sample of PBMCs or T cells enriched from blood (not recorded which). The genes are TRBV28 and TRBJ1-4, with TRBD1 matching 8 bases. This receptor was taken from a woman between 18 and 30 years old who had been exposed to COVID-19. CDR3 DNA: TGTGCCAGCAGCCAACGTTGGCGGGACAGGACTAATGAAAAACTGTTTTTT. Its protein is CASSQRWRDRTNEKLFF.